This T cell receptor beta chain was found in a study of T cells after posttransplantation cyclophosphamide. Study observations and caveats: Later post-transplant blood repertoires were often dominated by donor CD8+ memory clones. Tissue-infiltrating T cells from skin or gut overlapped little with blood T cells. After PTCy, TRB diversity resembled that of CNI/methotrexate controls.

Method: immunoSEQ multiplex PCR; TCRdb's copy keeps in-frame clones and lacks some. The sample offers some 10,000 clones and no singletons, the top ten holding 26%. Trimming removed 1 base from V and 1 base from J; junction bases left unmatched: 3. Germline V gene sequence: CDR1 SGHRS, CDR2 YFSETQ. The CDR3 spans 16 residues. In this sample, this clone turned up many times. Its antigen is not identified. Busulfan-fludarabine conditioning, marrow transplant, and cyclophosphamide on days +3 and +4 were administered. Source: PBMCs, taken after allogeneic stem cell transplant with posttransplant cyclophosphamide. The gene calls are TRBV5-1 and TRBJ2-2; TRBD1 agrees at 8 bases. The sequence came from a female patient aged 35 to 55 who received an allogeneic stem cell transplant from a related donor, was CMV-positive, and had no GVHD. Some T cells may arise from the graft donor. The CDR3: CASSLKGTGNTGELFF. For the CDR3, the DNA is TGCGCCAGCAGCTTGAAGGGGACAGGGAACACCGGGGAGCTGTTTTTT.